This T cell receptor (beta chain) was profiled in a study of molecular identifiers for immune sequencing clone quantification. Findings of the study overall: Highly expanded clone sizes could be underestimated through barcode sharing by identical TCR molecules.

Sorted cells numbering about 19,000 to 1,000,000, with 10%, 30% or 50% RNA, yielded the naive CD8 libraries. TCRdb re-called the PCR reads through MiXCR, storing one row per CDR3 protein. The table records more than 550,000 distinct CDR3 sequences, about 25% of them present only once. There are many counts of this clonotype. Its antigen is not identified. V lost 4 bases, J lost 3 bases, and 13 bases lay in between. Germline-derived CDR1 and CDR2 are SGHDN and FVKESK. The CDR3 length is 16 residues. This receptor was identified in a human donor in good health. Some libraries in this study had Jurkat cell RNA spiked in. The sample taken for sequencing was naive CD8+ T cells from blood, with Jurkat cell RNA spiked in. The subset denotes: FACS-sorted CD8+CD4-CCR7+CD45RA+ naive T cells. The rearrangement joins TRBV14 to TRBJ1-6; D gene uncertain. The CDR3, as DNA: TGTGCCAGCAGCCCGTTCGAGGCAGACTATAATTCACCCCTCCACTTT. It yields the protein CASSPFEADYNSPLHF.